The 26 T cell receptor beta chains listed next were all sequenced from one sample in a study of TIL therapy for anti-PD-1-resistant metastatic lung cancer. Described time point: pre-treatment sample, taken before nivolumab and TIL therapy. Most excised metastases sampled were pleural nodules or supraclavicular lymph nodes. This was the immunoSEQ v3 assay. Sequenced by immunoSEQ multiplex PCR; TCRdb stores in-frame clones only, minus some. The sample yields 45,000 to 50,000 clones, about two thirds seen once. The source material was tumor tissue, sampled at baseline. These receptor sequences come from a person aged 30 to 80 with non-small cell lung cancer.

In this sample, this clone is medium-sized. The chain joins TRBV5-1 to TRBJ1-1; D is perhaps TRBD1 (5 bases). The CDR3 runs to 13 residues. In germline, CDR1 is SGHRS, CDR2 YFSETQ. Trimming pared 3 bases from V and 4 bases from J, leaving 10 bases between. In nucleotides, the CDR3 is TGCGCCAGCAGCTGGGACTTTGCCACTGAAGCTTTCTTT. Protein product: CASSWDFATEAFF.

In this sample, this clone turned up once. V usage is TRBV16 and J usage is TRBJ1-3, with 7 bases lining up with TRBD1. The CDR3 is 17 amino acids. Per the germline V gene, CDR1 is KGHSY and CDR2 is FQNENV. Trimming took 0 bases from V and 0 from J; bases not matched to a gene: 5. As DNA, the CDR3 is TGTGCCAGCAGCCAATCGGTCCCAGGGGGCTCTGGAAACACCATATATTTT. Its protein is CASSQSVPGGSGNTIYF.

By sample share, this clone is medium-sized. J is TRBJ1-5 and V is TRBV18; D ambiguous. The CDR3 sequence is 14 residues long. V was cut by 2 bases and J by 6 bases, with 11 bases left in between. Germline loops: CDR1 KGHSH, CDR2 LQKENI. Here the CDR3 DNA reads TGTGCCAGCTCACCAGGGATAACGGGTCAGCCCCAGCATTTT. Its translation is CASSPGITGQPQHF.

The gene calls are TRBV2 and TRBJ2-1, with 11 bases fitting TRBD2. From germline, CDR1 is SNHLY and CDR2 FYNNEI. This CDR3 has 15 residues. V gave up 5 bases and J gave up 9 bases; unmatched junction bases: 9. The CDR3 is CASSFRSGRGSEQFF. The CDR3 region has the DNA TGTGCCAGCAGTTTCCGTAGCGGGAGGGGGAGTGAGCAGTTCTTC.

This chain links TRBV28 with TRBJ2-5, with TRBD1 identical over 8 bases. This CDR3 has 17 amino acids. Germline CDR1 is MDHEN and CDR2 is SYDVKM. V lost 4 bases, J lost 3 bases, and 13 bases stayed unmatched. CDR3 region: CASSSPRQGSRKETQYF. CDR3 DNA sequence: TGTGCCAGCAGTTCCCCTAGACAGGGGAGTCGGAAAGAGACCCAGTACTTC.

This chain's CDR3 is CASSFRREASYEQYF. The DNA of the CDR3 is TGTGCCAGCAGCTTTCGGCGGGAGGCCTCCTACGAGCAGTACTTC. The chain recombines TRBV7-7 with TRBJ2-7; 8 bases line up with TRBD2. Trimming cost V 3 bases and J 0 bases; bases outside gene matches: 4. Germline V CDR1 and CDR2: SSHAT, FNYEAQ (reference sequence). The CDR3 totals 15 residues.

The chain couples TRBV6-5 to TRBJ2-2; 7 nucleotides align to TRBD2. Germline V gene lookup returns CDR1 MNHEY and CDR2 SVGAGI. The V gene end was trimmed by 2 bases and the J gene end by 4 bases; junction bases not matched to a gene: 7. This CDR3 has 16 residues. CDR3 sequence reads: CASSYGGRATTGELFF. CDR3 in DNA: TGTGCCAGCAGTTACGGCGGGAGAGCTACCACCGGGGAGCTGTTTTTT.

This clone was picked up a small number of times. The J gene is TRBJ1-5, the V gene TRBV30, with TRBD1 as a possible D gene (6 bases). The CDR3 loop spans 13 amino acids. Trimming took off 0 bases at V and 4 bases at J, with 7 bases between the two ends. Germline assignment: CDR1 GTSNPN and CDR2 SVGIG (reference sequence). CDR3 residues: CAWSVGGNQPQHF. The CDR3 nucleotides are TGTGCCTGGAGTGTAGGGGGTAATCAGCCCCAGCATTTT.

This clone has just one count. This chain joins TRBV13 and TRBJ1-6; a weak D match, TRBD1 (5 bases). Per the germline V gene, CDR1 is PRHDT and CDR2 is FYEKMQ (reference sequence). This CDR3 is 19 amino acids long. Trimming took off 5 bases at V and 0 bases at J, with 20 bases between the two ends. CDR3 DNA: TGTGCCAGCAGCGTTCGCCGGGGCTCTTCGAGCTCCTATAATTCACCCCTCCACTTT. Amino acid sequence: CASSVRRGSSSSYNSPLHF.

The chain carries TRBV6-4 and TRBJ2-1; D perhaps matches TRBD2 (5 bases). V lost 3 bases, J lost 2 bases, and 11 bases lay in between. This CDR3 region has 15 residues. Germline CDR1 and CDR2: MRHNA and SNTAGT. The CDR3 protein is CASSEALGAYNEQFF. As DNA, the CDR3 is TGTGCCAGCAGTGAGGCTCTCGGGGCCTACAATGAGCAGTTCTTC.

The chain is built from TRBV27 and TRBJ2-5; 12 bases agree with TRBD1. Unmatched junction bases numbered 4, after V lost 2 bases and J lost 6 bases. The CDR3 is 15 amino acids. Germline values: CDR1 MNHEY, CDR2 SMNVEV (reference sequence). CDR3 in DNA: TGTGCCAGCAGTTTAACCGGGACAGGGGGCAAGACCCAGTACTTC. It codes for CASSLTGTGGKTQYF.

This clone was seen ten or more times. The chain is built from TRBV7-2 and TRBJ1-1; TRBD1 matches at 7 bases. CDR3 length: 13 amino acids. Germline V gene data show CDR1 as SGHTA and CDR2 as FQGNSA. The V and J ends lost 9 bases and 4 bases, in that order; junction bases with no gene match: 8. This CDR3 reads CARIDRVRTEAFF. The CDR3 DNA follows: TGTGCCAGGATAGACAGGGTCCGCACTGAAGCTTTCTTT.

V is TRBV5-1 and J is TRBJ2-1; 9 nucleotides align to TRBD1. The CDR3 contains 16 residues. V lost 2 bases to trimming and J lost 1 base; unmatched junction nucleotides: 4. Germline CDR1 reads SGHRS; CDR2 reads YFSETQ. CDR3 sequence (DNA): TGCGCCAGCAGCTTTCAAGGACAGGGGTCCTACAATGAGCAGTTCTTC. Protein: CASSFQGQGSYNEQFF.

In this sample, this clone turned up once. The chain employs TRBV5-1 and TRBJ2-5, with D unresolved. This CDR3 has 16 residues. The V gene lost 0 bases and the J gene lost 1 base, with 13 bases spanning the gap. Germline-derived CDR1 and CDR2 are SGHRS and YFSETQ. As DNA, the CDR3 is TGCGCCAGCAGCTTGGCGGGCGGATCCCCCCAAGAGACCCAGTACTTC. This gives the protein CASSLAGGSPQETQYF.

The table lists this clone with a few counts. The chain recombines TRBV6-1 with TRBJ1-5, with 7 bases that match TRBD1. CDR1 and CDR2 from the germline V gene are MNHNS and SASEGT. The CDR3 is made up of 13 amino acids. Trimming took 4 bases from V and 5 from J; bases not matched to a gene: 2. CDR3 sequence reads: CASSVTGDQPQHF. The DNA for the CDR3 is TGTGCCAGCAGTGTTACAGGGGATCAGCCCCAGCATTTT.

This clone has a handful of counts. This chain joins TRBV6-5 and TRBJ1-1; TRBD1 agrees at 10 bases. Trimming cost V 1 base and J 12 bases; bases outside gene matches: 5. The length of the CDR3 is 13 residues. Germline loops: CDR1 MNHEY, CDR2 SVGAGI. CDR3 DNA sequence: TGTGCCAGCAGTTACTGGGACAGGGGTCAATCTTTCTTT. Its translation: CASSYWDRGQSFF.

This rearrangement joins TRBV15 to TRBJ2-5; D possibly corresponds to TRBD2 (6 bases). CDR3 length: 13 amino acids. The V end was cut by 4 bases, the J end by 2 bases, with 8 bases between. The germline CDR1 and CDR2 sequences are LNHNV and YYDKDF (reference sequence). The CDR3 coding sequence is TGTGCCACCAGCATTGGGGGGCAAGAGACCCAGTACTTC. Translating it yields CATSIGGQETQYF.

The chain employs TRBV7-9 and TRBJ1-1; unclear D gene. Trimming cost V 1 base and J 5 bases, with 14 bases left between them. The CDR3 consists of 15 residues. CDR1 and CDR2 from the germline V gene are SEHNR and FQNEAQ (reference sequence). In nucleotides, the CDR3 is TGTGCCAGCAGCTTAGAAATGGGCAAGGGAACTGAAGCTTTCTTT. This translates into CASSLEMGKGTEAFF. The full variable domain, rest sourced from reference TRBV7-9 and TRBJ1-1, is DTGVSQNPRHKITKRGQNVTFRCDPISEHNRLYWYRQTLGQGPEFLTYFQNEAQLEKSRLLSDRFSAERPKGSFSTLEIQRTEQGDSAMYLCASSLEMGKGTEAFFGQGTRLTVV.

The V and J genes are TRBV7-6 and TRBJ1-1; TRBD1 matches at 11 bases. Looked up from germline, CDR1 is SGHVS and CDR2 is FNYEAQ. CDR3 length equals 15 residues. Losses at the gene ends were 5 bases for V and 3 bases for J; bases not matched to a gene: 5. CDR3 coding DNA: TGTGCCAGCAGCAACCCGGGACAGGGGGACACTGAAGCTTTCTTT. This translates into CASSNPGQGDTEAFF. Complete variable domain (other parts from reference TRBV7-6 and TRBJ1-1): GAGVSQSPRYKVTKRGQDVALRCDPISGHVSLYWYRQALGQGPEFLTYFNYEAQQDKSGLPNDRFSAERPEGSISTLTIQRTEQRDSAMYRCASSNPGQGDTEAFFGQGTRLTVV.

This chain uses TRBV2 with TRBJ2-3, with D maybe TRBD2 (6 bases). The CDR3 extends over 16 amino acids. Germline V lookup: CDR1 SNHLY, CDR2 FYNNEI. V shed 6 bases and J shed 6 bases, with 22 bases lying between them. The CDR3 DNA sequence: TGTGCCAGCAGGGAGGGGCGGGAAACCTTATCGGATACGCAGTATTTT. Protein sequence: CASREGRETLSDTQYF. Filled out from reference TRBV2 and TRBJ2-3, the complete variable domain reads EPEVTQTPSHQVTQMGQEVILRCVPISNHLYFYWYRQILGQKVEFLVSFYNNEISEKSEIFDDQFSVERPDGSNFTLKIRSTKLEDSAMYFCASREGRETLSDTQYFGPGTRLTVL.

The chain employs TRBV19 and TRBJ1-2; TRBD1 agrees at 7 bases. The CDR3 runs to 14 residues. CDR1 is LNHDA, CDR2 SQIVND, per germline (reference sequence). V was pared by 6 bases and J by 3 bases, with 7 bases of the junction left unmatched. CDR3 nucleotide sequence: TGTGCCAGTAGCCTCCGGGACAGCCACTATGGCTACACCTTC. It translates to CASSLRDSHYGYTF.

This rearrangement joins TRBV19 to TRBJ2-6; D remains ambiguous. V lost 3 bases to trimming and J lost 1 base, with 16 bases between them. The CDR3 spans 18 residues. Germline V lookup: CDR1 LNHDA, CDR2 SQIVND (reference sequence). CDR3 coding DNA: TGTGCCAGTAGTATTGACCGAATAACACAATCTGGGGCCAACGTCCTGACTTTC. Translated, it gives CASSIDRITQSGANVLTF.

The chain combines TRBV11-2 with TRBJ2-3; maybe TRBD2 (6 bases). The CDR3 consists of 17 residues. V lost 4 bases and J 2 bases, leaving 19 bases between the germline ends. The V gene's germline CDR1 is SGHAT and CDR2 FQNNGV. The CDR3 DNA follows: TGTGCCAGCAGCTCAACAACCCGGGACTTTTACACAGATACGCAGTATTTT. It is translated as CASSSTTRDFYTDTQYF.

The gene calls are TRBV10-3 and TRBJ1-3, with a possible D match to TRBD1 (5 bases). Germline V gene lookup returns CDR1 ENHRY and CDR2 SYGVKD. Trimming removed 9 bases from V and 7 bases from J, with 13 bases in between. The CDR3 totals 12 residues. For the CDR3, the DNA is TGTGCCATGGGGCTGAGTTCGAACACCATATATTTT. This codes for CAMGLSSNTIYF.

A single count supports this clone. This chain joins TRBV6-1 and TRBJ2-5; the match to TRBD1 covers 9 bases. The CDR3 is 13 amino acids. Germline CDR1 is MNHNS and CDR2 is SASEGT. Germline trimming cut 6 bases from V and 4 bases from J; bases unmatched to any gene: 3. The CDR3 sequence is CASRRTGVETQYF. The CDR3 coding sequence is TGTGCCAGCAGGAGGACAGGGGTAGAGACCCAGTACTTC.

This clone has only a few counts. This chain joins TRBV27 and TRBJ1-4; 9 nucleotides line up with TRBD1. The J segment lost 10 bases and the V segment lost 3 bases, leaving 0 bases of the junction unmatched. The germline V gene encodes CDR1 MNHEY and CDR2 SMNVEV (reference sequence). The CDR3 has 12 residues. The CDR3 region has the DNA TGTGCCAGCAGTTTGACAGGGGGAAAACTGTTTTTT. This encodes CASSLTGGKLFF.